These 5 T cell receptor beta chains came from one sample sequenced in a study of blood T cells in healthy people across ages. Sample-barcoded 5' priming and a J-beta primer mix drove a second PCR of roughly 7 to 11 cycles. Via MiXCR, TCRdb re-called the 5' RACE reads, giving one row per CDR3 protein. The table has about 1,400,000 distinct CDR3 sequences, around two fifths seen once. Sequencing used blood. All receptors derive from a young woman in good health.

This chain connects TRBV29-1 to TRBJ2-3; TRBD2 aligns across 11 bases. V trimming: 0 bases; J trimming: 5 bases; junction bases outside the gene matches: 13. The CDR3 loop spans 18 amino acids. The germline V gene encodes CDR1 SQVTM and CDR2 ANQGSEA. In DNA form, the CDR3 reads TGCAGCGTTGAAGATCTGTGGCTAGCGGGAGGAGGAGGAGATACGCAGTATTTT. This encodes CSVEDLWLAGGGGDTQYF.

This clonotype has only a few counts. This rearrangement joins TRBV9 to TRBJ2-7, with 8 bases that match TRBD2. Per germline, CDR1 SGDLS and CDR2 YYNGEE. This CDR3 has 16 residues. The V gene end was trimmed by 0 bases and the J gene end by 1 base; junction bases not matched to a gene: 6. The CDR3 loop is CASSVGGLAGSYEQYF. Written as DNA, the CDR3 is TGTGCCAGCAGCGTAGGAGGTCTAGCGGGTTCCTACGAGCAGTACTTC.

The chain combines TRBV7-2 with TRBJ2-7, with TRBD1 matching over 10 bases. The DNA end lines up better with TRBJ2-5; the J call may be wrong. CDR3 size: 18 residues. Germline-derived CDR1 and CDR2 are SGHTA and FQGNSA. CDR3 sequence (DNA): TGTGCCTCTCTTTGGGTCGCCCGGGACAGGGGCGGGGAAGAGACCCAGTACTTC. Its protein product is CASLWVARDRGGEETQYF.

This clonotype was detected a few times. The chain joins TRBV7-9 to TRBJ2-7; 11 nucleotides agree with TRBD2. The CDR3 runs 19 residues. The germline CDR1 and CDR2 sequences are SEHNR and FQNEAQ (reference sequence). The junction had 12 bases not matched to a gene; V was cut back by 0 bases and J by 2 bases. The CDR3 bases are TGTGCCAGCAGCTTAGCCATTGAACTAGCGGGAGTCAGCGCCTACGAGCAGTACTTC. It codes for CASSLAIELAGVSAYEQYF.

The chain employs TRBV7-9 and TRBJ2-3, with 10 bases that match TRBD1. The CDR3 sequence is 16 residues long. From germline, CDR1 is SEHNR and CDR2 FQNEAQ (reference sequence). The V and J ends lost 4 bases and 4 bases, in that order; junction bases with no gene match: 8. The CDR3 loop reads CASSWPGTGEADTQYF. The CDR3 bases are TGTGCCAGCAGCTGGCCCGGGACAGGGGAGGCAGATACGCAGTATTTT.